This T cell receptor beta chain comes out of a study of neurological immune-mediated disorders. The time point here: technical triplicate 2. A note on this clonotype: The antigen remains unidentified.

Findings and limits, study-wide: In HTLV-1-associated myelopathy, TCR clonal expansion was greatest, and in multiple sclerosis it was least, below healthy controls.

CDR3 length: 15 residues. The V segment lost 5 bases and the J segment 5 bases; nucleotides outside the gene matches: 9. MiXCR was run by TCRdb on the 5' RACE reads, yielding one entry per CDR3 protein. The sample holds roughly 32,000 distinct CDR3 sequences, roughly 15% seen once. The gene calls are TRBV5-3 and TRBJ2-2; 7 bases align to TRBD1. TRBV5-3 is assigned to the ORF class and has an uncertain function. Sequencing was carried out using CD4+ T cells from blood. This TCR was recovered from a female donor with HTLV-1-associated myelopathy (HAM/TSP). DNA of the CDR3: TGTGCCAGAAGATCGACAGGGCCGAGGACCGGGGAGCTGTTTTTT. It yields the protein CARRSTGPRTGELFF.